The clone carrying this T cell receptor beta chain was counted a single time. What it binds is not known. Primers included in the PCR were 60 Vbeta and 13 Jbeta primers. The data were produced by immunoSEQ multiplex PCR, yet TCRdb's version contains in-frame clones alone and is incomplete. The repertoire holds roughly 140,000 clones, with approximately 83% as singletons. This entry belongs to a study of cytomegalovirus exposure and HLA in healthy donors. Across the study: Out of about 180 million T cells, an earlier analysis found roughly 110 million unique TCR beta sequences in total.

Whole-study results and caveats: Later findings reportedly placed an Asian-associated ancestry cluster below the approximately 670-donor mean for N-insertions. Presence/absence comparisons presumed near-even sequencing depth among donors.

Those who donated were healthy bone marrow donors. V lost 5 bases and J lost 4, with 8 bases in between. The CDR3 is made up of 11 amino acids. The germline CDR1 and CDR2 sequences are GTSNPN and SVGIG (reference sequence). The sequencing sample was made of PBMCs. The clonotype comes from a woman in her forties in good health and CMV-seronegative. This sequence joins TRBV30 and TRBJ1-2; D is perhaps TRBD1 (5 bases). The CDR3 loop reads CAWAQGYGYTF. The CDR3 nucleotides read TGTGCCTGGGCGCAGGGCTATGGCTACACCTTC.